Included here is one TCR beta chain sequence, with context. Antigen: not known. These data belong to a study of CD8 T cells in ankylosing spondylitis. V was shortened by 3 bases and J by 1 base, with 10 bases between the two germline ends. This CDR3 spans 14 amino acids. Germline V gene lookup returns CDR1 SGHRS and CDR2 YFSETQ. Findings and limits, study-wide: Several of the motif variants were reported before in synovial fluid and blood from reactive arthritis. A motif in TCR beta, a set of roughly eight highly homologous variants, appeared characteristic of ankylosing spondylitis blood.

One entry per CDR3 protein results from TCRdb running MiXCR on the 5' RACE reads. This table has around 540,000 distinct CDR3 sequences, about 12% appearing once. The chain uses TRBV5-1 and TRBJ2-5, with D possibly being TRBD2 (5 bases). The origin of this receptor is a male donor with ankylosing spondylitis. The sample taken for sequencing was blood, either unsorted or a sorted T cell fraction (not recorded which). The CDR3 nucleotides read TGCGCCAGCAGCTACTCGGGAACCCAAGAGACCCAGTACTTC. It is translated as CASSYSGTQETQYF. Supplemented by reference TRBV5-1 and TRBJ2-5, the full variable domain reads KAGVTQTPRYLIKTRGQQVTLSCSPISGHRSVSWYQQTPGQGLQFLFEYFSETQRNKGNFPGRFSGRQFSNSRSEMNVSTLELGDSALYLCASSYSGTQETQYFGPGTRLLVL.